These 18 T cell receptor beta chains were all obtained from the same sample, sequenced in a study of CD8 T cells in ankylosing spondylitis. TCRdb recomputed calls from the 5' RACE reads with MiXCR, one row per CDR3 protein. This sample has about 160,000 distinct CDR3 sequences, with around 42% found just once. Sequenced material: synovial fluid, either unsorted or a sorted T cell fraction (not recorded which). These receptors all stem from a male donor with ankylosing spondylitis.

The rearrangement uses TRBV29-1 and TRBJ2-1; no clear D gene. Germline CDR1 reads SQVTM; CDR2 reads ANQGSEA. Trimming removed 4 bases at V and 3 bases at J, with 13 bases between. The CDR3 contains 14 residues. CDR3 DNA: TGCAGCGTTGGCAGCGAGCTTGACTACAATGAGCAGTTCTTC. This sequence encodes CSVGSELDYNEQFF.

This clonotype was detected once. For the CDR3, the DNA is TGCAGTGCTGGGACGTCGGACTATGGCTACACCTTC. Amino acid sequence: CSAGTSDYGYTF. This chain joins TRBV20-1 and TRBJ1-2, with D tentatively TRBD1 (5 bases). The germline V and J ends were trimmed by 5 bases and 3 bases, with 10 bases remaining between them. CDR1 and CDR2 from the germline V gene are DFQATT and SNEGSKA (reference sequence). The CDR3 totals 12 residues.

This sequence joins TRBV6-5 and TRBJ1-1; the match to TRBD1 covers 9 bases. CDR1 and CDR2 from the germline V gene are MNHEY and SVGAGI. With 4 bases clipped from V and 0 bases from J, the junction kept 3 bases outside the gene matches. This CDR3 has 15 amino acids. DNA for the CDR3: TGTGCCAGCAGTTTGGGACAGGGAATGAACACTGAAGCTTTCTTT. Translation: CASSLGQGMNTEAFF.

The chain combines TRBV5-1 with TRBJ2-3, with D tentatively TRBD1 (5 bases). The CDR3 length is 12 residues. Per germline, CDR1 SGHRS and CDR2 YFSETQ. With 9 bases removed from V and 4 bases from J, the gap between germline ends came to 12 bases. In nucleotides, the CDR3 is TGCGCCACCCTGACAGCCTCAGATACGCAGTATTTT. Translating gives CATLTASDTQYF. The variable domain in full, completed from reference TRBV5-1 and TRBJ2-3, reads KAGVTQTPRYLIKTRGQQVTLSCSPISGHRSVSWYQQTPGQGLQFLFEYFSETQRNKGNFPGRFSGRQFSNSRSEMNVSTLELGDSALYLCATLTASDTQYFGPGTRLTVL.

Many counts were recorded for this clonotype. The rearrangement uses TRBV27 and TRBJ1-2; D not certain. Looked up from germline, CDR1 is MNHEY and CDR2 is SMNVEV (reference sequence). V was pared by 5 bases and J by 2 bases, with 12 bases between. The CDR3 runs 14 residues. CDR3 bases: TGTGCCAGCAGTCCCATAAGTCGAAACTATGGCTACACCTTC. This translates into CASSPISRNYGYTF.

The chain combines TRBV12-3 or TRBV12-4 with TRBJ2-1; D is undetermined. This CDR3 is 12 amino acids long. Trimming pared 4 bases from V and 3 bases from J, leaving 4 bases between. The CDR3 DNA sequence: TGTGCCAGCAGTTATAGCTACAATGAGCAGTTCTTC. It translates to CASSYSYNEQFF.

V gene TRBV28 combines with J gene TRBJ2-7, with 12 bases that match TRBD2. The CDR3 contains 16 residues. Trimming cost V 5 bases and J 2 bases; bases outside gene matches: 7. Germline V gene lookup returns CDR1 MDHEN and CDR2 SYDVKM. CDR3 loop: CASSTALAGGPYEQYF. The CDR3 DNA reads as TGTGCCAGCAGTACAGCACTAGCGGGAGGTCCCTACGAGCAGTACTTC.

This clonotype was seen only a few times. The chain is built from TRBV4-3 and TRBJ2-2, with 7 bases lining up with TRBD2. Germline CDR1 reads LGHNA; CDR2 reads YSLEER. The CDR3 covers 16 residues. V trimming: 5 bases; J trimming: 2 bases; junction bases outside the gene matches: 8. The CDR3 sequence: CASSEYGTINTGELFF. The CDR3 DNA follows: TGCGCCAGCAGCGAATACGGGACTATCAACACCGGGGAGCTGTTTTTT.

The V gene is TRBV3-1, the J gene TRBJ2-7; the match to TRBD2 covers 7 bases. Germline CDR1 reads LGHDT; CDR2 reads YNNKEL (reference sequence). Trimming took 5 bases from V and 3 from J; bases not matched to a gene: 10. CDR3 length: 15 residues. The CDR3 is CASSSTYREDYEQYF. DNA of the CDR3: TGTGCCAGCAGCTCGACCTATCGGGAGGACTACGAGCAGTACTTC.

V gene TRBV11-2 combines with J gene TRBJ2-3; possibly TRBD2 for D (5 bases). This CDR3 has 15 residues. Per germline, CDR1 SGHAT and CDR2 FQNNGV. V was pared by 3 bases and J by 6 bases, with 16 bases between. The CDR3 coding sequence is TGTGCCAGCAGCTTTAACCTAACTAGTTCGGATACGCAGTATTTT. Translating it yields CASSFNLTSSDTQYF.

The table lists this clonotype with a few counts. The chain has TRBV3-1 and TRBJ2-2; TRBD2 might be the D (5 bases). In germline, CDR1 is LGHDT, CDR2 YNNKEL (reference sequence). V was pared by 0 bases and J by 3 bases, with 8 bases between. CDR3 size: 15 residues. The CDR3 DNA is TGTGCCAGCAGCCAAGAAGGACTTCACACCGGGGAGCTGTTTTTT. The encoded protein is CASSQEGLHTGELFF.

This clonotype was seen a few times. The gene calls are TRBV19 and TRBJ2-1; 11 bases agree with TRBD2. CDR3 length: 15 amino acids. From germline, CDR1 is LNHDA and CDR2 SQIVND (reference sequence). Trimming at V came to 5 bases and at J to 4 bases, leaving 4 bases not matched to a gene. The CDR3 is CASSVGTSGYNEQFF. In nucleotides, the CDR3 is TGTGCCAGTAGTGTCGGGACTAGCGGTTACAATGAGCAGTTCTTC. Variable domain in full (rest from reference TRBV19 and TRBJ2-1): DGGITQSPKYLFRKEGQNVTLSCEQNLNHDAMYWYRQDPGQGLRLIYYSQIVNDFQKGDIAEGYSVSREKKESFPLTVTSAQKNPTAFYLCASSVGTSGYNEQFFGPGTRLTVL.

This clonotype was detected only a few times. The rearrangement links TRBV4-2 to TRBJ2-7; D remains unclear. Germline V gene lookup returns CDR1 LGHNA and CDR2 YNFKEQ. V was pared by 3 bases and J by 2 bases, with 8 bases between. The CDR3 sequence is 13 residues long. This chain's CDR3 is CASSQGKTYEQYF. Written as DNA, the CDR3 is TGTGCCAGCAGCCAGGGAAAGACCTACGAGCAGTACTTC.

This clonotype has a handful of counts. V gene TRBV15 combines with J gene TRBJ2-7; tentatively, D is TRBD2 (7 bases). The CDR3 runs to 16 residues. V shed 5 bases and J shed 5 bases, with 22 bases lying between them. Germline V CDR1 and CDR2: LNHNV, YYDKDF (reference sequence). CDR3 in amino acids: CATSDGEGGIRDEQYF. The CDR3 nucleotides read TGTGCCACCAGCGACGGGGAGGGGGGGATTAGGGACGAGCAGTACTTC.

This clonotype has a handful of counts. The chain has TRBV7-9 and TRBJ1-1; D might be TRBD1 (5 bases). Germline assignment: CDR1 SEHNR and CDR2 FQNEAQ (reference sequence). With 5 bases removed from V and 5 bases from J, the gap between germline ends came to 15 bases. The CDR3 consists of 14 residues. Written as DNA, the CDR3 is TGTGCCAGCAGCCGTCCATATAGGGGAACTGAAGCTTTCTTT. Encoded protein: CASSRPYRGTEAFF.

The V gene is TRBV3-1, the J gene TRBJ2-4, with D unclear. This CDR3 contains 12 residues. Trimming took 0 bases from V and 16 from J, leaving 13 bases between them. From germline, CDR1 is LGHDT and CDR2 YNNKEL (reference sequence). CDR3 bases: TGTGCCAGCAGCCAAGAATGGAAAGGGAATTACTTC. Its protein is CASSQEWKGNYF.

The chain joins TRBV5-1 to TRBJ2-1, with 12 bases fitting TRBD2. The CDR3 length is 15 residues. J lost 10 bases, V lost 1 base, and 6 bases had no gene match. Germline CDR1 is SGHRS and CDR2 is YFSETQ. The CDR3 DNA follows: TGCGCCAGCAGCTTGAGGCTAGCGGGGGGGAACGAGCAGTTCTTC. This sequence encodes CASSLRLAGGNEQFF.

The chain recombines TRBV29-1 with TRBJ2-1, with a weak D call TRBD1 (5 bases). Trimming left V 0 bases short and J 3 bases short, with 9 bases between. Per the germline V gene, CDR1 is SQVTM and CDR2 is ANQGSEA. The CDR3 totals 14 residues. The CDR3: CSVEDLQVYNEQFF. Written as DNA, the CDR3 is TGCAGCGTTGAAGATCTACAGGTCTACAATGAGCAGTTCTTC.